These 29 T cell receptor beta chains originate from one sample sequenced in a study of lymphopenia after photon versus proton radiotherapy. Method: immunoSEQ multiplex PCR; TCRdb's copy keeps in-frame clones and lacks some. Of some 40,000 clones in the sample, about 90% were seen once. The input for sequencing was peripheral blood, taken from a patient treated with photon-based radiotherapy. These receptors were obtained from a man in his 60s with cholangiocarcinoma.

This clone was picked up one time. The rearrangement uses TRBV28 and TRBJ2-3; 9 bases line up with TRBD1. The CDR3 contains 16 residues. CDR1 is MDHEN, CDR2 SYDVKM, per germline. V lost 6 bases, J lost 4 bases, and 11 bases stayed unmatched. CDR3 loop: CASSVSGQGMPDTQYF. Here the CDR3 DNA reads TGTGCCAGCAGCGTCTCGGGACAGGGAATGCCAGATACGCAGTATTTT.

V is TRBV7-3 and J is TRBJ2-2; D unresolved. V was shortened by 1 base and J by 2 bases, with 11 bases between the two germline ends. This CDR3 comprises 16 residues. Per the germline V gene, CDR1 is SGHTA and CDR2 is FQGTGA. CDR3 sequence (DNA): TGTGCCAGCAGCTTAAATATCGACGTAAACACCGGGGAGCTGTTTTTT. Its translation: CASSLNIDVNTGELFF.

The chain recombines TRBV9 with TRBJ1-3; D remains ambiguous. This CDR3 is 15 amino acids long. Trimming took off 0 bases at V and 1 base at J, with 8 bases between the two ends. Germline loops: CDR1 SGDLS, CDR2 YYNGEE. CDR3 sequence reads: CASSVADGSGNTIYF. In DNA form, the CDR3 reads TGTGCCAGCAGCGTAGCAGATGGGTCTGGAAACACCATATATTTT.

This clone appeared a single time. The V call is TRBV27, the J call TRBJ2-2, with 9 bases lining up with TRBD2. The J segment lost 3 bases and the V segment lost 3 bases, leaving 2 bases of the junction unmatched. CDR1 is MNHEY and CDR2 is SMNVEV in the germline V gene (reference sequence). This CDR3 has 15 amino acids. The CDR3 loop is CASSFSGSYTGELFF. The CDR3 DNA sequence: TGTGCCAGCAGTTTTAGCGGGAGTTACACCGGGGAGCTGTTTTTT.

The chain is built from TRBV18 and TRBJ2-5; D ambiguous. The CDR3 runs 15 residues. Germline CDR1 reads KGHSH; CDR2 reads LQKENI. V was clipped by 3 bases and J by 5 bases, with 16 bases between them. For the CDR3, the DNA is TGTGCCAGCTCACCCTCAGCCTACAGAAGCGAGACCCAGTACTTC. Amino acids: CASSPSAYRSETQYF.

Here the CDR3 DNA reads TGTGCCAGCAGTGAAGGGGTGCAGCCCCAGCATTTT. It yields the protein CASSEGVQPQHF. The rearrangement uses TRBV25-1 and TRBJ1-5; D unresolved. Germline lookup yields CDR1 MGHDK and CDR2 SYGVNS. The V gene lost 2 bases and the J gene lost 7 bases, with 6 bases spanning the gap. The CDR3 length is 12 residues.

The chain couples TRBV6-5 to TRBJ1-5, with 7 positions matching TRBD1. CDR3 size: 13 residues. Germline V gives CDR1 MNHEY, CDR2 SVGAGI. The J segment lost 2 bases and the V segment lost 10 bases, leaving 5 bases of the junction unmatched. CDR3: CATRQGGNQPQHF. DNA of the CDR3: TGTGCCACCAGACAGGGAGGCAATCAGCCCCAGCATTTT.

V gene TRBV21-1 combines with J gene TRBJ1-5. TRBV21-1 is given as a pseudogene. The CDR3 has 18 residues. The CDR3 reads CASSKALFGYPSNQPQHF. CDR3 sequence (DNA): TGTGCCAGCAGCAAAGCGCTTTTTGGATATCCTAGCAATCAGCCCCAGCATTTT.

This clone was counted a single time. This chain joins TRBV7-9 and TRBJ1-1; D gene uncertain. The CDR3 is 15 amino acids. CDR1 is SEHNR and CDR2 is FQNEAQ in the germline V gene (reference sequence). V was shortened by 2 bases and J by 1 base, with 11 bases between the two germline ends. CDR3 residues: CASSLSTQANTEAFF. The CDR3 DNA reads as TGTGCCAGCAGCTTAAGCACCCAGGCGAACACTGAAGCTTTCTTT.

V usage is TRBV9 and J usage is TRBJ1-2, with D perhaps TRBD1 (5 bases). The CDR3 covers 16 residues. Germline values: CDR1 SGDLS, CDR2 YYNGEE. V lost 4 bases and J lost 6, with 22 bases in between. CDR3 sequence (DNA): TGTGCCAGCAGCCCTCGAGAGGGAGGGACCGCAGATGGCTACACCTTC. Amino acid sequence: CASSPREGGTADGYTF.

The rearrangement uses TRBV14 and TRBJ2-2; D not certain. Germline values: CDR1 SGHDN, CDR2 FVKESK. The CDR3 runs 15 residues. V lost 8 bases and J 7 bases, leaving 20 bases between the germline ends. The DNA of the CDR3 is TGTGCCAGCTCGGACCAAACGAAACCCCGCGGGGAGCTGTTTTTT. This gives the protein CASSDQTKPRGELFF. Together with reference TRBV14 and TRBJ2-2, the CDR3 gives the full variable domain: EAGVTQFPSHSVIEKGQTVTLRCDPISGHDNLYWYRRVMGKEIKFLLHFVKESKQDESGMPNNRFLAERTGGTYSTLKVQPAELEDSGVYFCASSDQTKPRGELFFGEGSRLTVL.

The rearrangement links TRBV7-9 to TRBJ2-7; maybe TRBD2 (5 bases). CDR1 is SEHNR and CDR2 is FQNEAQ in the germline V gene (reference sequence). The V and J ends lost 7 bases and 6 bases respectively, with 19 bases between them. This CDR3 has 14 residues. CDR3 DNA: TGTGCCAGCACTAAACGGGAAGGGCTTGCCGAGCAGTACTTC. Protein: CASTKREGLAEQYF.

The CDR3 DNA reads as TGTGCCAGCTCACCAGGTACAGGGACGGTTTCACCCCTCCACTTT. Amino acid sequence: CASSPGTGTVSPLHF. The V gene is TRBV18, the J gene TRBJ1-6; maybe TRBD1 (6 bases). V was pared by 2 bases and J by 9 bases, with 14 bases between. The CDR3 runs 15 residues. Per the germline V gene, CDR1 is KGHSH and CDR2 is LQKENI.

The CDR3 nucleotides are TGCGCCAGCAGCTTTTCGGGGGGACAAGAGACCCAGTACTTC. This codes for CASSFSGGQETQYF. The V call is TRBV5-1, the J call TRBJ2-5; 7 bases are a match to TRBD2. V gave up 2 bases and J gave up 2 bases; unmatched junction bases: 3. The CDR3 extends over 14 amino acids. Germline V lookup: CDR1 SGHRS, CDR2 YFSETQ.

The J gene is TRBJ2-2, the V gene TRBV10-1; D possibly matches TRBD1 or TRBD2 (6 bases each). Per germline, CDR1 WNHNN and CDR2 SYGVQD (reference sequence). The CDR3 length is 16 residues. V was cut by 0 bases and J by 5 bases, with 13 bases left in between. In DNA, the CDR3 is TGCGCCAGCAGTGAGTCGAAGGGGGGATCGACCGGGGAGCTGTTTTTT. This codes for CASSESKGGSTGELFF.

In this sample, this clone turned up once. The genes are TRBV28 and TRBJ1-1, with 9 bases lining up with TRBD1. CDR3 length equals 18 residues. Germline CDR1 is MDHEN and CDR2 is SYDVKM. The J segment lost 0 bases and the V segment lost 5 bases, leaving 13 bases of the junction unmatched. For the CDR3, the DNA is TGTGCCAGCAGTCTTATCCCGGGACAGGGCGATCTGAACACTGAAGCTTTCTTT. Its protein is CASSLIPGQGDLNTEAFF.

This clone was seen just once. The V and J genes are TRBV27 and TRBJ2-5; a weak D match, TRBD1 (6 bases). In germline, CDR1 is MNHEY, CDR2 SMNVEV (reference sequence). Trimming took 5 bases from V and 1 from J, leaving 11 bases between them. The CDR3 extends over 14 amino acids. This CDR3 reads CASSRQAVQETQYF. CDR3 sequence (DNA): TGTGCCAGCAGTAGACAGGCCGTCCAAGAGACCCAGTACTTC.

The rearrangement joins TRBV6-5 to TRBJ1-3; no definite D call. The CDR3 covers 13 residues. Trimming cost V 8 bases and J 0 bases, with 8 bases left between them. Germline V gene lookup returns CDR1 MNHEY and CDR2 SVGAGI. The chain's CDR3 is CASCQPSGNTIYF. The CDR3 region has the DNA TGTGCCAGCTGTCAGCCCTCTGGAAACACCATATATTTT.

V usage is TRBV10-1 and J usage is TRBJ2-3, with D maybe TRBD2 (6 bases). Trimming pared 0 bases from V and 2 bases from J, leaving 12 bases between. The CDR3 is 16 amino acids. Germline V CDR1 and CDR2: WNHNN, SYGVQD (reference sequence). CDR3 nucleotides: TGCGCCAGCAGTGAGTCTCGGGGGATCAACACAGATACGCAGTATTTT. This sequence encodes CASSESRGINTDTQYF.

This sequence joins TRBV7-9 and TRBJ1-2; no firm D call. CDR3 length: 12 amino acids. V was cut by 6 bases and J by 6 bases, with 11 bases left in between. The V gene's germline CDR1 is SEHNR and CDR2 FQNEAQ (reference sequence). CDR3 DNA: TGTGCCAGCAGGGTGGGTTCTGATGGCTACACCTTC. This translates into CASRVGSDGYTF.

V gene TRBV4-1 combines with J gene TRBJ2-3, with 13 bases that match TRBD2. With 1 base clipped from V and 6 bases from J, the junction kept 4 bases outside the gene matches. The CDR3 runs to 16 residues. Germline CDR1 reads MGHRA; CDR2 reads YSYEKL. The CDR3 nucleotides are TGCGCCAGCAGCCAAGGACTAGCGGGAGGATTGGATACGCAGTATTTT. Translation: CASSQGLAGGLDTQYF.

This sequence joins TRBV29-1 and TRBJ1-5; D is undetermined. The V and J ends lost 4 bases and 0 bases respectively, with 7 bases between them. Germline CDR1 and CDR2: SQVTM and ANQGSEA. CDR3 length: 13 residues. The CDR3 DNA is TGCAGCGTTGGAGGGAATAGCAATCAGCCCCAGCATTTT. It yields the protein CSVGGNSNQPQHF.

The chain carries TRBV5-4 and TRBJ2-3; D is undetermined. V lost 3 bases and J lost 5, with 13 bases in between. Germline values: CDR1 SGHNT, CDR2 YYREEE (reference sequence). CDR3 length: 14 amino acids. The CDR3 here is CASSSFLLGDTQYF. The CDR3 DNA reads as TGTGCCAGCAGCTCTTTTCTACTTGGAGATACGCAGTATTTT.

The CDR3 sequence is CASSSAGGPRGSGEQYF. CDR3 coding DNA: TGTGCCAGCAGCTCCGCCGGAGGGCCCAGAGGAAGCGGCGAGCAGTACTTC. The V and J genes are TRBV7-9 and TRBJ2-7; a weak D match, TRBD2 (6 bases). Trimming pared 4 bases from V and 6 bases from J, leaving 25 bases between. Germline values: CDR1 SEHNR, CDR2 FQNEAQ (reference sequence). The CDR3 is 17 amino acids.

V and J are TRBV5-1 and TRBJ2-1, with D possibly being TRBD2 (6 bases). This CDR3 is 14 amino acids long. Per germline, CDR1 SGHRS and CDR2 YFSETQ. The V and J ends lost 0 bases and 5 bases respectively, with 9 bases between them. The CDR3 bases are TGCGCCAGCAGCTTGGGGGACTGGCACAATGAGCAGTTCTTC. Translating gives CASSLGDWHNEQFF.

This chain links TRBV2 with TRBJ2-4, with D hard to call. CDR3 length equals 13 residues. Germline loops: CDR1 SNHLY, CDR2 FYNNEI. The ends were cut back, 7 bases at V and 11 bases at J, with 18 bases in the middle. The CDR3 loop is CASIQAQRSFQYF. CDR3 sequence (DNA): TGTGCCAGCATTCAGGCCCAGAGGTCCTTTCAGTACTTC.

The chain combines TRBV5-4 with TRBJ1-2, with 7 bases identical to TRBD1. This CDR3 contains 13 residues. Germline V gene sequence: CDR1 SGHNT, CDR2 YYREEE (reference sequence). J lost 11 bases, V lost 4 bases, and 11 bases had no gene match. CDR3 region: CASSADRVGYYTF. Written as DNA, the CDR3 is TGTGCCAGCAGCGCTGACAGGGTGGGGTATTACACCTTC.

The V and J genes are TRBV28 and TRBJ2-2, with D perhaps TRBD2 (6 bases). V was pared by 10 bases and J by 5 bases, with 20 bases between. Germline V CDR1 and CDR2: MDHEN, SYDVKM. CDR3 length: 15 amino acids. The CDR3 loop is CATARALGGTGELFF. Here the CDR3 DNA reads TGTGCCACCGCCCGGGCACTCGGGGGAACCGGGGAGCTGTTTTTT.

The rearrangement joins TRBV19 to TRBJ2-7; tentatively, D is TRBD1 (5 bases). V was pared by 6 bases and J by 6 bases, with 15 bases between. The CDR3 consists of 13 residues. Germline CDR1 is LNHDA and CDR2 is SQIVND (reference sequence). For the CDR3, the DNA is TGTGCCAGTAGAGCGTCAGGGTTGGGCGAGCAGTACTTC. Its protein is CASRASGLGEQYF.